The entry that follows covers one TCR beta chain sequence. The table came from immunoSEQ multiplex PCR; TCRdb's copy has only in-frame clones and leaves some out. The table records 350,000 to 500,000 clones, around nine tenths of them present only once. The sample comes from a study of blood T cell repertoires in COVID-19. Study in general: The United States, Italy and Spain supplied acute and convalescent COVID-19 samples.

The CDR3 is 12 residues long. V lost 1 base and J 14 bases, leaving 9 bases between the germline ends. CDR1 and CDR2 (germline): SGHAT, FQNNGV. The chain employs TRBV11-2 and TRBJ1-6; D remains unclear. The sequenced sample was PBMCs or T cells enriched from blood (not recorded which). This TCR was recovered from a woman between 18 and 29 years old who had been exposed to COVID-19. CDR3 residues: CASSLAGLTLHF. The CDR3 DNA follows: TGTGCCAGCAGCTTAGCCGGTCTGACCCTCCACTTT.